These T cell receptor beta chains were read from a single sample in a study of T cells in Graves' hyperthyroidism and ophthalmopathy. TCRdb analysed the multiplex PCR reads with MiXCR anew, one entry per CDR3 protein. The sample has 490,000 or so distinct CDR3 sequences; less than 20% are singletons. Material: blood. The source of these receptors is a man aged 40-55 years with Graves' ophthalmopathy. The CDR3 runs from the conserved cysteine through the conserved F or W. Each record gives: J gene, clone size, CDR3 length, V gene, D gene, CDR3 protein, CDR3 DNA. D genes are given only for firm matches. The size field is filled for only some rows; it gives once, few, many or a size class.

TRBJ2-2 few 15 TRBV7-3 NA CASSPGHVDTGELFF TGTGCCAGCAGCCCGGGACATGTGGACACCGGGGAGCTGTTTTTT
TRBJ2-3 NA 15 TRBV20-1 TRBD2 CSARALGGGTDTQYF TGCAGTGCTAGAGCCCTCGGGGGGGGCACAGATACGCAGTATTTT
TRBJ2-1 few 13 TRBV28 NA CASGGGVYNEQFF TGTGCCAGCGGAGGGGGAGTATACAATGAGCAGTTCTTC
TRBJ1-1 many 16 TRBV18 NA CASSPRDRIRNTEAFF TGTGCCAGCTCACCACGAGACAGGATTCGAAACACTGAAGCTTTCTTT
TRBJ2-1 NA 14 TRBV5-5 NA CASTRQTRGNEQFF TGTGCCAGCACCCGACAAACTAGAGGGAATGAGCAGTTCTTC
TRBJ2-2 many 19 TRBV7-8 TRBD2 CASSSRRLAGEANTGELFF TGTGCCAGCAGCTCCCGGAGGCTAGCGGGAGAGGCGAACACCGGGGAGCTGTTTTTT
TRBJ2-2 few 16 TRBV20-1 TRBD2 CSAGSGGGPSTGELFF TGCAGTGCCGGGTCGGGGGGAGGGCCCTCCACCGGGGAGCTGTTTTTT
TRBJ2-2 many 16 TRBV7-3 TRBD1 CASRDGQGAASGELFF TGTGCCAGCAGGGACGGACAGGGGGCGGCGTCTGGGGAGCTGTTTTTT
TRBJ2-7 NA 15 TRBV7-9 TRBD1 CASSPRTGGIYEQYF TGTGCCAGCAGCCCTCGGACAGGGGGCATATACGAGCAGTACTTC
TRBJ1-6 NA 15 TRBV10-2 NA CASSEARGFNSPLHF TGCGCCAGCAGTGAGGCCCGGGGCTTTAATTCACCCCTCCACTTT
TRBJ1-1 NA 14 TRBV5-1 NA CASSLVPGLGEAFF TGCGCCAGCAGCTTGGTTCCAGGCCTGGGGGAAGCTTTCTTT
TRBJ2-3 many 14 TRBV10-3 TRBD1 CATETGSGTDTQYF TGTGCCACGGAGACAGGGTCCGGCACAGATACGCAGTATTTT
TRBJ2-2 few 14 TRBV7-9 TRBD1 CASSLDRVTGELFF TGTGCCAGCAGCTTGGACAGGGTGACCGGGGAGCTGTTTTTT
TRBJ1-2 NA 13 TRBV19 TRBD1 CASSNRGGDGYTF TGTGCCAGTAGTAACAGGGGAGGAGATGGCTACACCTTC
TRBJ1-1 many 16 TRBV11-2 TRBD1 CASSFGQGRMNTEAFF TGTGCCAGCAGCTTCGGACAGGGGCGAATGAACACTGAAGCTTTCTTT
TRBJ2-7 few 15 TRBV5-1 NA CASSQSGPQSNEQYF TGCGCCAGCAGTCAAAGCGGGCCGCAGTCTAACGAGCAGTACTTC
TRBJ1-1 many 15 TRBV28 NA CASSPAERTQTEAFF TGTGCCAGCAGTCCAGCTGAAAGGACACAAACTGAAGCTTTCTTT
TRBJ2-5 few 12 TRBV7-9 NA CASSRLQETQYF TGTGCCAGCAGCCGCCTCCAGGAGACCCAGTACTTC
TRBJ2-2 NA 15 TRBV7-2 TRBD2 CASSPYSGSTGELFF TGTGCCAGCAGCCCTTATAGCGGGAGTACCGGGGAGCTGTTTTTT
TRBJ2-1 few 12 TRBV29-1 NA CSVVDRNNEQFF TGCAGCGTTGTTGACAGGAACAATGAGCAGTTCTTC